The rows below give T cell receptor beta chains drawn from one sample of a study of T cells after posttransplantation cyclophosphamide. Assay used: immunoSEQ multiplex PCR; TCRdb lists only in-frame clones, some missing. The sample has thousands of clones, 75% to 90% seen once. The sequenced sample was memory CD4+ T cells sorted from PBMCs. All receptors derive from a woman in her fifties or sixties in good health, CMV-negative, and a related stem cell transplant donor. Each CDR3 is given with its conserved first and last residue. D genes are given only for firm matches. A clone size is listed for some rows: how often the clone was seen (once, few, many), or a class if it is expanded.

J gene: TRBJ2-1
D gene: TRBD1
clone size: .
V gene: TRBV5-5
CDR3 protein: CASSLGSGQLNNEQFF
CDR3 DNA: TGTGCCAGCAGCTTGGGGTCGGGACAGCTAAACAATGAGCAGTTCTTC

J gene: TRBJ1-3
D gene: TRBD1
clone size: .
V gene: TRBV6-5
CDR3 protein: CASSVRTGSGNTIYF
CDR3 DNA: TGTGCCAGCAGTGTCAGGACAGGGTCTGGAAACACCATATATTTT

J gene: TRBJ2-7
D gene: .
clone size: .
V gene: TRBV7-9
CDR3 protein: CASSLGVSSYEQYF
CDR3 DNA: TGTGCCAGCAGCTTGGGCGTTAGCTCCTACGAGCAGTACTTC

J gene: TRBJ2-2
D gene: TRBD1
clone size: .
V gene: TRBV7-6
CDR3 protein: CASSPSGTAITQNTGELFF
CDR3 DNA: TGTGCCAGCAGCCCATCCGGGACAGCCATAACCCAGAACACCGGGGAGCTGTTTTTT

J gene: TRBJ2-4
D gene: .
clone size: .
V gene: TRBV2
CDR3 protein: CASSETGLILGDIQYF
CDR3 DNA: TGTGCCAGCAGTGAGACCGGTCTCATCTTAGGGGACATTCAGTACTTC

J gene: TRBJ2-2
D gene: .
clone size: few
V gene: TRBV28
CDR3 protein: CASSTTGNTGELFF
CDR3 DNA: TGTGCCAGCAGCACTACGGGGAACACCGGGGAGCTGTTTTTT

J gene: TRBJ1-4
D gene: .
clone size: .
V gene: TRBV4-3
CDR3 protein: CASSQDSVNEKLFF
CDR3 DNA: TGCGCCAGCAGCCAAGATTCCGTTAATGAAAAACTGTTTTTT

J gene: TRBJ1-4
D gene: .
clone size: once
V gene: TRBV15
CDR3 protein: CATSSRGTNEKLFF
CDR3 DNA: TGTGCCACCAGCAGCAGGGGAACTAATGAAAAACTGTTTTTT

J gene: TRBJ1-5
D gene: .
clone size: .
V gene: TRBV6-6
CDR3 protein: CASSYGGEVNQPQHF
CDR3 DNA: TGTGCCAGCAGTTACGGAGGGGAAGTCAATCAGCCCCAGCATTTT

J gene: TRBJ2-2
D gene: .
clone size: .
V gene: TRBV4-1
CDR3 protein: CASSQADRFTGELFF
CDR3 DNA: TGCGCCAGCAGCCAAGCCGACAGGTTCACCGGGGAGCTGTTTTTT

J gene: TRBJ2-3
D gene: TRBD1
clone size: .
V gene: TRBV10-1
CDR3 protein: CASSESGQNTDTQYF
CDR3 DNA: TGCGCCAGCAGTGAGTCGGGACAGAACACAGATACGCAGTATTTT

J gene: TRBJ2-4
D gene: .
clone size: .
V gene: TRBV27
CDR3 protein: CASSQRVAAKNIQYF
CDR3 DNA: TGTGCCAGCAGTCAGAGGGTGGCGGCCAAAAACATTCAGTACTTC

J gene: TRBJ1-5
D gene: .
clone size: once
V gene: TRBV10-3
CDR3 protein: CATSNAGTPNQPQHF
CDR3 DNA: TGTGCCACCAGTAATGCCGGGACACCCAATCAGCCCCAGCATTTT

J gene: TRBJ1-6
D gene: .
clone size: .
V gene: TRBV5-1
CDR3 protein: CASSLDGRPNSPLHF
CDR3 DNA: TGCGCCAGCAGCTTGGACGGGAGACCAAATTCACCCCTCCACTTT

J gene: TRBJ1-6
D gene: TRBD1
clone size: once
V gene: TRBV19
CDR3 protein: CATQGDVRSSYNSPLHF
CDR3 DNA: TGTGCCACCCAGGGGGACGTACGGAGCTCCTATAATTCCCCCCTCCACTTT

J gene: TRBJ1-6
D gene: .
clone size: .
V gene: TRBV6-1
CDR3 protein: CASSAGTHHNSPLHF
CDR3 DNA: TGTGCCAGCAGTGCCGGGACACATCATAATTCACCCCTCCACTTT

J gene: TRBJ1-5
D gene: .
clone size: once
V gene: TRBV28
CDR3 protein: CASSLRQQGNQPQHF
CDR3 DNA: TGTGCCAGCAGTTTACGGCAGCAGGGCAATCAGCCCCAGCATTTT

J gene: TRBJ2-3
D gene: .
clone size: .
V gene: TRBV7-2
CDR3 protein: CASSLCSGMGKDTQYF
CDR3 DNA: TGTGCCAGCAGCTTATGCTCAGGGATGGGCAAAGATACGCAGTATTTT

J gene: TRBJ1-6
D gene: .
clone size: once
V gene: TRBV11-3
CDR3 protein: CASFLGHRIGNSPLHF
CDR3 DNA: TGTGCCAGCTTTTTGGGACATCGTATAGGCAATTCACCCCTCCACTTT

J gene: TRBJ2-5
D gene: TRBD1
clone size: .
V gene: TRBV9
CDR3 protein: CASSPRGQGIRVETQYF
CDR3 DNA: TGTGCCAGCAGCCCTCGGGGACAGGGCATTCGTGTGGAGACCCAGTACTTC

J gene: TRBJ2-2
D gene: TRBD2
clone size: .
V gene: TRBV18
CDR3 protein: CASSPSSGRADTGELFF
CDR3 DNA: TGTGCCAGCTCACCATCTAGCGGGAGGGCCGACACCGGGGAGCTGTTTTTT

J gene: TRBJ2-2
D gene: .
clone size: once
V gene: TRBV6-1
CDR3 protein: CASRKTANTGELFF
CDR3 DNA: TGTGCCAGCAGAAAGACAGCGAACACCGGGGAGCTGTTTTTT

J gene: TRBJ2-5
D gene: TRBD2
clone size: .
V gene: TRBV7-3
CDR3 protein: CASSLLPGGQETQYF
CDR3 DNA: TGTGCCAGCAGCTTACTTCCGGGGGGACAAGAGACCCAGTACTTC

J gene: TRBJ2-3
D gene: TRBD2
clone size: .
V gene: TRBV28
CDR3 protein: CASSSLAGGTDTQYF
CDR3 DNA: TGTGCCAGCAGTTCACTAGCGGGAGGCACAGATACGCAGTATTTT

J gene: TRBJ1-2
D gene: .
clone size: .
V gene: TRBV28
CDR3 protein: CASGTPSMGTGSYGYTF
CDR3 DNA: TGTGCCAGCGGGACACCTTCGATGGGAACGGGATCCTATGGCTACACCTTC

J gene: TRBJ2-2
D gene: .
clone size: .
V gene: TRBV10-1
CDR3 protein: CASAGANTGELFF
CDR3 DNA: TGCGCCAGCGCGGGGGCTAACACCGGGGAGCTGTTTTTT

J gene: TRBJ2-2
D gene: .
clone size: .
V gene: TRBV6-1
CDR3 protein: CASSEARRGTGELFF
CDR3 DNA: TGTGCCAGCAGTGAAGCCCGACGGGGCACCGGGGAGCTGTTTTTT

J gene: TRBJ2-3
D gene: .
clone size: .
V gene: TRBV7-2
CDR3 protein: CASSISGVSTDTQYF
CDR3 DNA: TGTGCCAGCAGCATTAGCGGAGTTAGCACAGATACGCAGTATTTT

J gene: TRBJ2-7
D gene: TRBD1
clone size: .
V gene: TRBV19
CDR3 protein: CASSRTGGFYEQYF
CDR3 DNA: TGTGCCAGTAGCAGGACAGGGGGATTCTACGAGCAGTACTTC

J gene: TRBJ2-2
D gene: .
clone size: .
V gene: TRBV15
CDR3 protein: CATSTGLPTGELFF
CDR3 DNA: TGTGCCACCAGCACCGGACTGCCAACCGGGGAGCTGTTTTTT

J gene: TRBJ1-1
D gene: .
clone size: .
V gene: TRBV21-1
CDR3 protein: CASSKAVRGKTEAFF
CDR3 DNA: TGTGCCAGCAGCAAAGCGGTCAGGGGGAAAACTGAAGCTTTCTTT

J gene: TRBJ1-3
D gene: .
clone size: .
V gene: TRBV4-1
CDR3 protein: CASSQDSSASGSAGNTIYF
CDR3 DNA: TGCGCCAGCAGCCAAGATAGTTCGGCGTCGGGGTCGGCTGGAAACACCATATATTTT

J gene: TRBJ2-7
D gene: .
clone size: .
V gene: TRBV30
CDR3 protein: CAWRGSPSHEQYF
CDR3 DNA: TGTGCCTGGAGGGGGTCCCCTAGCCACGAGCAGTACTTC

J gene: TRBJ2-5
D gene: .
clone size: .
V gene: TRBV28
CDR3 protein: CASSSMGLEETQYF
CDR3 DNA: TGTGCCAGCAGTTCGATGGGGCTAGAAGAGACCCAGTACTTC

J gene: TRBJ2-7
D gene: TRBD2
clone size: .
V gene: TRBV7-2
CDR3 protein: CASSLARGTSASYEQYF
CDR3 DNA: TGTGCCAGCAGCTTAGCGCGGGGGACTAGCGCTTCCTACGAGCAGTACTTC

J gene: TRBJ2-7
D gene: TRBD1
clone size: .
V gene: TRBV6-5
CDR3 protein: CASSLYGQGSYEQYF
CDR3 DNA: TGTGCCAGCAGCCTTTACGGACAGGGCTCCTACGAGCAGTACTTC

J gene: TRBJ1-5
D gene: TRBD1
clone size: .
V gene: TRBV28
CDR3 protein: CATLRRTGVYSNQPQHF
CDR3 DNA: TGTGCCACCCTGAGGCGGACAGGAGTCTATAGCAATCAGCCCCAGCATTTT

J gene: TRBJ1-3
D gene: .
clone size: few
V gene: TRBV19
CDR3 protein: CASTPDSGNTIYF
CDR3 DNA: TGTGCCAGTACCCCGGACAGTGGAAACACCATATATTTT

J gene: TRBJ2-5
D gene: .
clone size: .
V gene: TRBV7-2
CDR3 protein: CASRLGSVETQYF
CDR3 DNA: TGTGCCAGCAGATTGGGGAGCGTGGAGACCCAGTACTTC

J gene: TRBJ2-3
D gene: TRBD2
clone size: .
V gene: TRBV28
CDR3 protein: CASSLLAGGTDTQYF
CDR3 DNA: TGTGCCAGCAGTTTATTAGCGGGGGGCACAGATACGCAGTATTTT

J gene: TRBJ2-3
D gene: .
clone size: .
V gene: TRBV21-1
CDR3 protein: CASSAAGTGTSGPPSDTQYF
CDR3 DNA: TGTGCCAGCAGCGCCGCCGGGACAGGGACTAGCGGACCTCCATCAGATACGCAGTATTTT

J gene: TRBJ2-1
D gene: TRBD2
clone size: .
V gene: TRBV27
CDR3 protein: CASSSLPGRGRTYNEQFF
CDR3 DNA: TGTGCCAGCAGTTCACTCCCCGGGAGGGGAAGGACCTACAATGAGCAGTTCTTC

J gene: TRBJ1-2
D gene: .
clone size: .
V gene: TRBV6-4
CDR3 protein: CASSDRGGYGYTF
CDR3 DNA: TGTGCCAGCAGTGACAGGGGCGGCTATGGCTACACCTTC

J gene: TRBJ1-6
D gene: .
clone size: .
V gene: TRBV7-9
CDR3 protein: CASSLAPGGRSPLHF
CDR3 DNA: TGTGCCAGCAGCTTAGCGCCCGGGGGACGGTCACCCCTCCACTTT

J gene: TRBJ1-4
D gene: .
clone size: .
V gene: TRBV2
CDR3 protein: CASSEDGTTANEKLFF
CDR3 DNA: TGTGCCAGCAGTGAAGATGGGACAACGGCTAATGAAAAACTGTTTTTT

J gene: TRBJ2-3
D gene: TRBD2
clone size: .
V gene: TRBV10-2
CDR3 protein: CASSVAGECYF
CDR3 DNA: TGCGCCAGCAGTGTAGCGGGAGAGTGCTATTTT

J gene: TRBJ2-1
D gene: TRBD1
clone size: .
V gene: TRBV28
CDR3 protein: CASRIPGQGNNEQFF
CDR3 DNA: TGTGCCAGCAGGATCCCGGGACAGGGGAACAATGAGCAGTTCTTC

J gene: TRBJ2-2
D gene: .
clone size: .
V gene: TRBV28
CDR3 protein: CASSLSVGTGELFF
CDR3 DNA: TGTGCCAGCAGTTTATCGGTCGGGACCGGGGAGCTGTTTTTT

J gene: TRBJ2-3
D gene: TRBD2
clone size: few
V gene: TRBV7-9
CDR3 protein: CASSVRRRTSGSTDTQYF
CDR3 DNA: TGTGCCAGCAGCGTGCGGCGCCGGACTAGCGGAAGCACAGATACGCAGTATTTT

J gene: TRBJ2-2
D gene: TRBD2
clone size: .
V gene: TRBV5-4
CDR3 protein: CASSSSGPNTGELFF
CDR3 DNA: TGTGCCAGCAGCTCTAGCGGCCCGAACACCGGGGAGCTGTTTTTT

J gene: TRBJ1-2
D gene: .
clone size: .
V gene: TRBV7-2
CDR3 protein: CASSLTGRVAGHYGYTF
CDR3 DNA: TGTGCCAGCAGCCTCACCGGGAGGGTGGCAGGGCACTATGGCTACACCTTC